This T cell receptor beta chain was identified in a study of technical replicates of blood from a few donors. Assay used: immunoSEQ multiplex PCR; TCRdb lists only in-frame clones, some missing. This repertoire shows around 8,000 clones, around 90% found once; its top ten account for 12%. The V and J ends lost 4 bases and 4 bases respectively, with 19 bases between them. Germline V gene data show CDR1 as MNHNS and CDR2 as SASEGT. This CDR3 contains 16 residues. The V and J genes are TRBV6-1 and TRBJ1-2; tentative D call: TRBD1 (6 bases). This TCR was sampled from a human donor in good health. Material: PBMCs. The CDR3 sequence: CASSVGSQRGGYGYTF. DNA of the CDR3: TGTGCCAGCAGTGTCGGCTCCCAAAGGGGGGGCTATGGCTACACCTTC.